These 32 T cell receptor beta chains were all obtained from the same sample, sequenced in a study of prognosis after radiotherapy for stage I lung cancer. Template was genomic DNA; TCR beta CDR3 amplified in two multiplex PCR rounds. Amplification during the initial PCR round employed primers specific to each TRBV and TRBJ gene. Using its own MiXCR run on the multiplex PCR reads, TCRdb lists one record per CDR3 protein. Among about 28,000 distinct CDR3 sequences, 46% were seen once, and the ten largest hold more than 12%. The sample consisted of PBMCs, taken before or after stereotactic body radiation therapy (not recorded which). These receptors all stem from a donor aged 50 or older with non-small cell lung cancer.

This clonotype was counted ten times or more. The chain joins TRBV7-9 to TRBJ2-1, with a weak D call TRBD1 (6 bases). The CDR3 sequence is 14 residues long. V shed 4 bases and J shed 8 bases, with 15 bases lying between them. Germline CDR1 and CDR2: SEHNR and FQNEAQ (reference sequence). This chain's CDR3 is CASSSGADWDEQFF. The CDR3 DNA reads TGTGCCAGCAGCTCAGGGGCAGACTGGGATGAGCAGTTCTTC.

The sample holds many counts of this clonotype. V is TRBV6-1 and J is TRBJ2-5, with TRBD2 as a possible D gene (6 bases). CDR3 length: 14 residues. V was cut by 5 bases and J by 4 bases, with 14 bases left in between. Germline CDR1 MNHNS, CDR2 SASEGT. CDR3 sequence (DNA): TGTGCCAGCAGTCCTAGTTCGGGGGTAGAGACCCAGTACTTC. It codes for CASSPSSGVETQYF.

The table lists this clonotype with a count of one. DNA for the CDR3: TGTGCCAGCTCACCACAGGGACAGGCCAGTCTCGGAAAACTGTTTTTT. Encoded protein: CASSPQGQASLGKLFF. V usage is TRBV18 and J usage is TRBJ1-4; 8 bases match TRBD1. This CDR3 is 16 amino acids long. The ends lost 1 base at V and 10 bases at J; junction bases unmatched: 11. Per the germline V gene, CDR1 is KGHSH and CDR2 is LQKENI.

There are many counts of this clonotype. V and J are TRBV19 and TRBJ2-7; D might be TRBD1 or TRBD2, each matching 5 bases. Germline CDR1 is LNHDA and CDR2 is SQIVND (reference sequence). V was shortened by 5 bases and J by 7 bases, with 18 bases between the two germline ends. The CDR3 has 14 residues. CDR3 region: CASSRLGVPGEQYF. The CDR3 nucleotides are TGTGCCAGTAGTCGCCTGGGGGTTCCGGGGGAGCAGTACTTC.

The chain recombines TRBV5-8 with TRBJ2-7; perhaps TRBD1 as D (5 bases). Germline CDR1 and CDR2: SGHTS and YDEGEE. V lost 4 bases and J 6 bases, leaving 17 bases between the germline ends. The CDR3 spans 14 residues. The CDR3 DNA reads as TGTGCCAGCAGCCTTGCAGGGTTGGGAATCGAGCAGTACTTC. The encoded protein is CASSLAGLGIEQYF.

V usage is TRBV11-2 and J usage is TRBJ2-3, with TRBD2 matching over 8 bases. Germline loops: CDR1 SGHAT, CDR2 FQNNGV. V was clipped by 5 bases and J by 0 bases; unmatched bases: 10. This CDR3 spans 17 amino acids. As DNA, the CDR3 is TGTGCCAGCAGCCCGGGGGGGGTTTTAATTAGCACAGATACGCAGTATTTT. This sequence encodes CASSPGGVLISTDTQYF.

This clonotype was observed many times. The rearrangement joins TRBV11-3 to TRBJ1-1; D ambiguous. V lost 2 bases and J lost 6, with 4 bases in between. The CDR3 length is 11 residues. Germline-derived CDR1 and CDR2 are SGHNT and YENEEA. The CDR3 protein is CASSLRAEAFF. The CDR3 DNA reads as TGTGCCAGCAGCTTAAGGGCTGAAGCTTTCTTT. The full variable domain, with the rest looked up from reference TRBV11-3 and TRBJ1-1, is EAGVVQSPRYKIIEKKQPVAFWCNPISGHNTLYWYLQNLGQGPELLIRYENEEAVDDSQLPKDRFSAERLKGVDSTLKIQPAELGDSAVYLCASSLRAEAFFGQGTRLTVV.

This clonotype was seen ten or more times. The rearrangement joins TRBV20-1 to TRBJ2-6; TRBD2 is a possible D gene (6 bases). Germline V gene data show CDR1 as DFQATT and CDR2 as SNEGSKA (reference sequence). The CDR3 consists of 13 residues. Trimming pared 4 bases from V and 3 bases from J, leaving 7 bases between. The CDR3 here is CSAKGGGANVLTF. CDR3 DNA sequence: TGCAGTGCTAAGGGAGGTGGGGCCAACGTCCTGACTTTC.

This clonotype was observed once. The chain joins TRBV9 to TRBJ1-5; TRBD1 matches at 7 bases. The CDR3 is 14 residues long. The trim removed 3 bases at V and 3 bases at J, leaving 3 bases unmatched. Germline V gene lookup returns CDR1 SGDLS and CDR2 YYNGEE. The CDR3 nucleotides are TGTGCCAGCAGCGCGACAGGGATCAATCAGCCCCAGCATTTT. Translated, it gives CASSATGINQPQHF.

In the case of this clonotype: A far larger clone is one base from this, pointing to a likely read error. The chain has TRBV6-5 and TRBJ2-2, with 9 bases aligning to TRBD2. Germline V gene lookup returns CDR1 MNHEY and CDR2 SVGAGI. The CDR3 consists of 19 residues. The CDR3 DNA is TGTGCCAGCACCCTCAGGGTAGTTTCTAGCGGGATTGGCTCCGGGGATCTGTTTTTT. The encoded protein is CASTLRVVSSGIGSGDLFF.

The CDR3 DNA follows: TGTGCCAGTCAACAGGGACGTGGCTACACCTTC. Amino acids: CASQQGRGYTF. The chain combines TRBV6-2 or TRBV6-3 with TRBJ1-2; possible D gene TRBD1, 6 bases. The CDR3 loop spans 11 amino acids. Germline values: CDR1 MNHEY, CDR2 SVGEGT. V lost 9 bases to trimming and J lost 7 bases, with 12 bases between them.

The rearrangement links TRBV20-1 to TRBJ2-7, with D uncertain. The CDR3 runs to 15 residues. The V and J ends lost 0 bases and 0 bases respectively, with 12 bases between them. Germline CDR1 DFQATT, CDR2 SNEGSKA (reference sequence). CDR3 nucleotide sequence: TGCAGTGCTAGAGAAAGACCCTTTACCTCCTACGAGCAGTACTTC. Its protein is CSARERPFTSYEQYF.

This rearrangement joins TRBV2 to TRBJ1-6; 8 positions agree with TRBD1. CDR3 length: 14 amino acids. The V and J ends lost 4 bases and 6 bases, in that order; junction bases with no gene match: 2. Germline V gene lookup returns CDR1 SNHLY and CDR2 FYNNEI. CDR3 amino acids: CASSGTGINSPLHF. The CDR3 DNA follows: TGTGCCAGCAGTGGGACAGGGATTAATTCACCCCTCCACTTT.

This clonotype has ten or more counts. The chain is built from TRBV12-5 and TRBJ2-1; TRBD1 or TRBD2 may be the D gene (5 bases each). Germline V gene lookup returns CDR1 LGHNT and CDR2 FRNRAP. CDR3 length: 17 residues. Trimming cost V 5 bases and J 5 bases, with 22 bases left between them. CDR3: CASGTEHGTPGDNEQFF. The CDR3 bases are TGTGCTAGTGGTACCGAACATGGGACCCCAGGTGACAATGAGCAGTTCTTC. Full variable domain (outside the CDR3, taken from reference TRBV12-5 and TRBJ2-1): DARVTQTPRHKVTEMGQEVTMRCQPILGHNTVFWYRQTMMQGLELLAYFRNRAPLDDSGMPKDRFSAEMPDATLATLKIQPSEPRDSAVYFCASGTEHGTPGDNEQFFGPGTRLTVL.

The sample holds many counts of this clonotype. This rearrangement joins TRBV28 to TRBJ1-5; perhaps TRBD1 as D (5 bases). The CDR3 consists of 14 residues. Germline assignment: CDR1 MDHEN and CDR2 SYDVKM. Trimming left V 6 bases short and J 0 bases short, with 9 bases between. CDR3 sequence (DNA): TGTGCCAGCAGGACAGAATATAGCAATCAGCCCCAGCATTTT. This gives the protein CASRTEYSNQPQHF.

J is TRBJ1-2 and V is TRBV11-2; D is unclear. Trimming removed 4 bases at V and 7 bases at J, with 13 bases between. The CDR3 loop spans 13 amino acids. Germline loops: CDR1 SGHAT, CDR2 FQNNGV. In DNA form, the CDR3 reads TGTGCCAGCAGCTCCCCCTCGAGGGCTGGCTACACCTTC. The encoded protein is CASSSPSRAGYTF.

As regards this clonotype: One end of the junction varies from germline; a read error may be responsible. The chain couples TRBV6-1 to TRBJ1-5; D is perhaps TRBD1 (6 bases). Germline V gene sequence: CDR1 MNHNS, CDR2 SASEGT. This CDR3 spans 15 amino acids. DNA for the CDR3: TGTGCTAGCAAAAAAAGACAGGTGCACAATCAGCCCCAGCATTTT. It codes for CASKKRQVHNQPQHF.

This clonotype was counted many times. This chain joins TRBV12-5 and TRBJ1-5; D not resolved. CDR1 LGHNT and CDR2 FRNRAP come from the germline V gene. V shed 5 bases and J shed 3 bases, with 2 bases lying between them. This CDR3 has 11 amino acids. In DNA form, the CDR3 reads TGTGCTAGTGGTATCAATCAGCCCCAGCATTTT. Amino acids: CASGINQPQHF.

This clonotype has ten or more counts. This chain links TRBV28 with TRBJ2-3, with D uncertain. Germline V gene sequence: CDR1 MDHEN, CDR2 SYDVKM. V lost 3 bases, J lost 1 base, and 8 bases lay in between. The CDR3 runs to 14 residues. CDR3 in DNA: TGTGCCAGCAGTTTTCTCTCAGGCACAGATACGCAGTATTTT. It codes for CASSFLSGTDTQYF.

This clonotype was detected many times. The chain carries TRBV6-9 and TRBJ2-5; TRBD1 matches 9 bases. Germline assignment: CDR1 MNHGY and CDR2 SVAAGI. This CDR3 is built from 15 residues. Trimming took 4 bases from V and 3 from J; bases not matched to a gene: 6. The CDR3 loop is CASSLWTGVKETQYF. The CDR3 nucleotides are TGTGCCAGCAGTTTATGGACAGGGGTGAAAGAGACCCAGTACTTC.

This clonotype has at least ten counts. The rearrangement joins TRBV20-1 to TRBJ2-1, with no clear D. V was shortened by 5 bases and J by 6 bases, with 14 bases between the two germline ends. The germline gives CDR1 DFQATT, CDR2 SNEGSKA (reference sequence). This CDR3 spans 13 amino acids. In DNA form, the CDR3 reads TGCAGTGCTCCTTTCAGTCGTGGCAATGAGCAGTTCTTC. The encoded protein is CSAPFSRGNEQFF.

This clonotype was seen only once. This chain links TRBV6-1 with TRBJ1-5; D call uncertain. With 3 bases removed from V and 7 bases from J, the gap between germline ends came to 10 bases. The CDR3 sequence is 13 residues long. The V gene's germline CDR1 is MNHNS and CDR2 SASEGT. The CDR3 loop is CASSDDLSQPQHF. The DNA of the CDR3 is TGTGCCAGCAGTGACGATCTCTCCCAGCCCCAGCATTTT.

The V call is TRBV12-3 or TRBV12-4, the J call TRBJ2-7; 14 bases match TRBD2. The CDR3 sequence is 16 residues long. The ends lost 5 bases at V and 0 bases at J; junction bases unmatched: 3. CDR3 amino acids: CASSEGTSGSSYEQYF. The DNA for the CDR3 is TGTGCCAGCAGTGAAGGGACTAGCGGGAGCTCCTACGAGCAGTACTTC.

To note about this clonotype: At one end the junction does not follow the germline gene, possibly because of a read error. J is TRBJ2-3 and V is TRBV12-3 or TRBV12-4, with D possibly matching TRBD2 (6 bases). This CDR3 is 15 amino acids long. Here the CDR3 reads CAGSPGGSDKDTQYF. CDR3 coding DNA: TGTGCCGGCAGTCCCGGGGGTAGCGACAAAGATACGCAGTATTTT.

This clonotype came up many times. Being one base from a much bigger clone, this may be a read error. The CDR3: CASSTAWVGETQYF. DNA for the CDR3: TGTGCCAGTAGTACCGCCTGGGTTGGAGAGACCCAGTACTTC. This chain links TRBV19 with TRBJ2-5; no reliable D call. V was shortened by 4 bases and J by 4 bases, with 13 bases between the two germline ends. The germline V gene has CDR1 LNHDA and CDR2 SQIVND (reference sequence). The CDR3 is 14 residues long.

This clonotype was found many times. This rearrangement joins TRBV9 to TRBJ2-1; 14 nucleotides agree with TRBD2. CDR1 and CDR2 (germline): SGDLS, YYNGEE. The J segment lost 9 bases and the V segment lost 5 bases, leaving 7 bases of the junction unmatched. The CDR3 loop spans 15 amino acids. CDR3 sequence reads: CASSPGLAGGGEQFF. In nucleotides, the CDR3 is TGTGCCAGCAGTCCCGGACTAGCGGGGGGTGGTGAGCAGTTCTTC.

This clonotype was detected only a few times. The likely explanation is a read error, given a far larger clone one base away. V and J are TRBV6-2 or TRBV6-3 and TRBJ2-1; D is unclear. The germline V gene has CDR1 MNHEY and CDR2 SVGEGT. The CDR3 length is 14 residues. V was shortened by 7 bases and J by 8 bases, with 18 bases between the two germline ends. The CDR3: CASTQGLAWYEQFF. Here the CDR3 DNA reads TGTGCCAGCACCCAAGGGTTAGCTTGGTATGAGCAGTTCTTC.

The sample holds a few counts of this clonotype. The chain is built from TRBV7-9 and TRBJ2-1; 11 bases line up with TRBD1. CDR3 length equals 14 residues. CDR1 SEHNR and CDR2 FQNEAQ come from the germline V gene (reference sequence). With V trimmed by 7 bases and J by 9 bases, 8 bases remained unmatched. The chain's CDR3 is CASNQGQGVSEQFF. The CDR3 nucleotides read TGTGCCAGCAACCAGGGACAGGGGGTTAGTGAGCAGTTCTTC. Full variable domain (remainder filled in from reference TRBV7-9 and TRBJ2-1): DTGVSQNPRHKITKRGQNVTFRCDPISEHNRLYWYRQTLGQGPEFLTYFQNEAQLEKSRLLSDRFSAERPKGSFSTLEIQRTEQGDSAMYLCASNQGQGVSEQFFGPGTRLTVL.

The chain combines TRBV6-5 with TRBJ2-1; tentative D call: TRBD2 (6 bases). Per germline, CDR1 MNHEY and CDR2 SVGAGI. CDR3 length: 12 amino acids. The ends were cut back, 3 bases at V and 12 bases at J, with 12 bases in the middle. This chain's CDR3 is CASSYSSVLQFF. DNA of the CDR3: TGTGCCAGCAGTTATTCTAGCGTTTTGCAGTTCTTC.

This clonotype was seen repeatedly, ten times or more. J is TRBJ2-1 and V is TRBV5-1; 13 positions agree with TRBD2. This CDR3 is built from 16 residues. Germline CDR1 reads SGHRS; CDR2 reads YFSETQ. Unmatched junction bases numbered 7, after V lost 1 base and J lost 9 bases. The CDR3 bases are TGCGCCAGCAGCTTGCCCACTAGCGGGAGGGGTGGTGAGCAGTTCTTC. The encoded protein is CASSLPTSGRGGEQFF.

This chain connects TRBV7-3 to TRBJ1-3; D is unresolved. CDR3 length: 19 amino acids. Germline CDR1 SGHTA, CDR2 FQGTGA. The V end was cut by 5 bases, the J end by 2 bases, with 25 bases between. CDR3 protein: CASSPCKFSVYVAGNTIYF. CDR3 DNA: TGTGCCAGCAGCCCATGCAAGTTTAGTGTTTACGTTGCTGGAAACACCATATATTTT.

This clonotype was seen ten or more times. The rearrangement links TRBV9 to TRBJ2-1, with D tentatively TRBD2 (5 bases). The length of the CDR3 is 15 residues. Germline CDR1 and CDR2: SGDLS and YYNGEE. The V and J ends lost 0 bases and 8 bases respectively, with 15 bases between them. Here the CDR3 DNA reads TGTGCCAGCAGCGTAGGAGGGTATAGGGTGGATGAGCAGTTCTTC. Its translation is CASSVGGYRVDEQFF.